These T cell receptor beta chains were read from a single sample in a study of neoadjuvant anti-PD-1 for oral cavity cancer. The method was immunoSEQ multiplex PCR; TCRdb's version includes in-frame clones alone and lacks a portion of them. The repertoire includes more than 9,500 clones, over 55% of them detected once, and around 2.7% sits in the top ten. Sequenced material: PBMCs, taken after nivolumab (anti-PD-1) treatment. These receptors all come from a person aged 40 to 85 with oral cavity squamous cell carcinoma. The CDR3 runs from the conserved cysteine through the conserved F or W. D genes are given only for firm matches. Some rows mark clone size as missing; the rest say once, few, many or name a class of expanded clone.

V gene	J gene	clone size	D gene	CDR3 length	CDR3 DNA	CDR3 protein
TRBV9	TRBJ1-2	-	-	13	TGTGCCAGCAGCTATCGGGGGAACTATGGCTACACCTTC	CASSYRGNYGYTF
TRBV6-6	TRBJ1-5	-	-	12	TGTGCCAGCACCGAGGGCAATCAGCCCCAGCATTTT	CASTEGNQPQHF
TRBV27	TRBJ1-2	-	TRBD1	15	TGTGCCAGCAGCCCATTCGACGCAGGGGGCTATGGCTACACCTTC	CASSPFDAGGYGYTF
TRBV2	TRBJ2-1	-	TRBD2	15	TGTGCCAGCCTATCGGACCTCGCCGCGGGGGATGAGCAGTTCTTC	CASLSDLAAGDEQFF
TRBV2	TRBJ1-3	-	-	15	TGTGCCAGCAGTGAATCCGTAGGGACAGGAAACACCATATATTTT	CASSESVGTGNTIYF
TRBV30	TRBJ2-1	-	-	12	TGTGCCTGGAGTTCTTCTGGGGATGAGCAGTTCTTC	CAWSSSGDEQFF
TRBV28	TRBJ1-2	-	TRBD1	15	TGTGCCAGCCGTAGAAGGACAGGGCCAAGCGGAGGCTACACCTTC	CASRRRTGPSGGYTF
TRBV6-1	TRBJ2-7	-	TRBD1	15	TGTGCCAGCAGTGAAGCTTGGACAGGGGGCTACGAGCAGTACTTC	CASSEAWTGGYEQYF
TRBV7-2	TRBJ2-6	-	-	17	TGTGCCAGCAGCTTAGATGGGACGTTCCTCCGGGCCAACGTCCTGACTTTC	CASSLDGTFLRANVLTF
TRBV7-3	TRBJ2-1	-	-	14	TGTGCCAGCAGCCCCCCGAACAGAGACAATGAGCAGTTCTTC	CASSPPNRDNEQFF
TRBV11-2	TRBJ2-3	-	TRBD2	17	TGTGCCAGCAAGGAACTAGCGGGAGCTCTCCCCACAGATACGCAGTATTTT	CASKELAGALPTDTQYF
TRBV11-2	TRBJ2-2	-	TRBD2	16	TGTGCCAGCAGCTTAGACGGACTAGTCGGCACCGGGGAGCTGTTTTTT	CASSLDGLVGTGELFF
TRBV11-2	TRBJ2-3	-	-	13	TGTGCCAGCAGCTTAGTGAGGGCCGGTACGCAGTATTTT	CASSLVRAGTQYF
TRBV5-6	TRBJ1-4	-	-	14	TGTGCCAGCAGCTTGGCAATTTCTTCGTCAGAACTGTTTTTT	CASSLAISSSELFF
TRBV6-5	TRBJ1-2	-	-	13	TGTGCCAGCAGTTTCGACAGCAACTATGGCTACACCTTC	CASSFDSNYGYTF
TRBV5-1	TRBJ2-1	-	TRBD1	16	TGCGCCAGCAGCTTGGCCGGACAGGGGACCTACAATGAGCAGTTCTTC	CASSLAGQGTYNEQFF
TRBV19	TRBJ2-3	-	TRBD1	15	TGTGCCAGTATTTCAAAACAGGGGAGCACAGATACGCAGTATTTT	CASISKQGSTDTQYF
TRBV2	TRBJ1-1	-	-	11	TGTGCCAGCATGGCCGGCAGAGAAGCTTTCTTT	CASMAGREAFF
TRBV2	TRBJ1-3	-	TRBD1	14	TGTGCCAGCGAAGCCGACAGGGCTGGAAACACCATATATTTT	CASEADRAGNTIYF
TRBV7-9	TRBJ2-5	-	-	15	TGTGCCACCTTGTTTGTGGTAGGACTCCAAGAGACCCAGTACTTC	CATLFVVGLQETQYF
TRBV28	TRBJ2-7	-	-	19	TGTGCCAGCAGTTTAGGGTTTCGGTTAGGCCCCAGGAGCTCCTACGAGCAGTACTTC	CASSLGFRLGPRSSYEQYF
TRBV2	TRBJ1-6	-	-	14	TGTGCCAGCAGCCAAACAGGGATCTTTTCACCCCTCCACTTT	CASSQTGIFSPLHF
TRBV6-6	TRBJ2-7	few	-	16	TGTGCCAGCACCAGAGGGGCAGAACAGGGGAGGATTAAGCAGTACTTC	CASTRGAEQGRIKQYF
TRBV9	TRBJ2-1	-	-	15	TGTGCCAGCAGCGTAGCCGGCGGTGGGTACAATGAGCAGTTCTTC	CASSVAGGGYNEQFF
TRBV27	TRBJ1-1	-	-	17	TGTGCCAGCAGCTTAAGGGGGGTTACAGCCTTGAACACTGAAGCTTTCTTT	CASSLRGVTALNTEAFF
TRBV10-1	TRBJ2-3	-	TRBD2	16	TGCGCCAGCAGTGATACGCTAGCGGGGGGCACAGATACGCAGTATTTT	CASSDTLAGGTDTQYF
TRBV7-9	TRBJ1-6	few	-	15	TGTGCCAGCAGCTCCATCGGGACCCTTAATTCACCCCTCCACTTT	CASSSIGTLNSPLHF
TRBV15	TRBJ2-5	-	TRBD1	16	TGTGCCACCAGCAGAAAGTACGGGACAGGGTTGGAGACCCAGTACTTC	CATSRKYGTGLETQYF
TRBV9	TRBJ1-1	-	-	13	TGTGCCACCAGAGGGGTTGGGGACACTGAAGCTTTCTTT	CATRGVGDTEAFF
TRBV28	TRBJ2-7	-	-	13	TGTGCCAGCAGTGAGATCGGACAAAACGAGCAGTACTTC	CASSEIGQNEQYF